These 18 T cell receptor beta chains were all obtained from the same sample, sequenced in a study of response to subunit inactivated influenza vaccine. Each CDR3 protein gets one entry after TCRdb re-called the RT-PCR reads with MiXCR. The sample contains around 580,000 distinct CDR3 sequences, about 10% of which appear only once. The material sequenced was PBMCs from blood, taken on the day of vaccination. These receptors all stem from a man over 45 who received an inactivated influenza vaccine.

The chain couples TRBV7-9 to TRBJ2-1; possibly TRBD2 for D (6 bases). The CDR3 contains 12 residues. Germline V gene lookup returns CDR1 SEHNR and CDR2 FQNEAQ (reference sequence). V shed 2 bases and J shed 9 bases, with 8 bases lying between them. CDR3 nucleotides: TGTGCCAGCAGCTTATGGGGAGGTGAGCAGTTCTTC. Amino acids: CASSLWGGEQFF.

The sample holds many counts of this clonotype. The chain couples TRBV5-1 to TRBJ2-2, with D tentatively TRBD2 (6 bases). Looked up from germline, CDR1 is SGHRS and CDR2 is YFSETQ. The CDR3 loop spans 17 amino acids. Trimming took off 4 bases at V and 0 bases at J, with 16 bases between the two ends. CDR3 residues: CASSLGPRDSNTGELFF. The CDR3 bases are TGCGCCAGCAGCCTAGGCCCCCGGGACTCGAACACCGGGGAGCTGTTTTTT.

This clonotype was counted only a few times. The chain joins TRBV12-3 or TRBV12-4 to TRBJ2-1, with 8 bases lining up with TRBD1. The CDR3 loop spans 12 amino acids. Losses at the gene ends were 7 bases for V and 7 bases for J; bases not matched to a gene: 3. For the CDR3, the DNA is TGTGCCAGCAATCAGGGGGCGAATGAGCAGTTCTTC. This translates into CASNQGANEQFF.

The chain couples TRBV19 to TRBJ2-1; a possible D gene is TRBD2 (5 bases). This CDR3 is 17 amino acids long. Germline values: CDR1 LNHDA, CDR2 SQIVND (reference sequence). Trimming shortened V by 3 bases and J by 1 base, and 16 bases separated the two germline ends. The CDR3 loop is CASSIVVGELSYNEQFF. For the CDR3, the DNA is TGTGCCAGTAGTATCGTGGTGGGAGAGCTTTCCTACAATGAGCAGTTCTTC.

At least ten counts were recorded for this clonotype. For the CDR3, the DNA is TGCGCCAGCAGCCGCCGGGACAACTCCTACGAGCAGTACTTC. Encoded protein: CASSRRDNSYEQYF. The chain couples TRBV5-1 to TRBJ2-7, with a possible D match to TRBD1 (6 bases). CDR1 and CDR2 from the germline V gene are SGHRS and YFSETQ. Trimming pared 4 bases from V and 0 bases from J, leaving 11 bases between. The CDR3 sequence is 14 residues long. Full variable domain (remainder filled in from reference TRBV5-1 and TRBJ2-7): KAGVTQTPRYLIKTRGQQVTLSCSPISGHRSVSWYQQTPGQGLQFLFEYFSETQRNKGNFPGRFSGRQFSNSRSEMNVSTLELGDSALYLCASSRRDNSYEQYFGPGTRLTVT.

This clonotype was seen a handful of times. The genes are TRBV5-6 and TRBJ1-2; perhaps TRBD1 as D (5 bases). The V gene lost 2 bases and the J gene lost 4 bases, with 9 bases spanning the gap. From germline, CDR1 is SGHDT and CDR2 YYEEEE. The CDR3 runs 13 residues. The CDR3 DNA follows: TGTGCCAGCAGCTTCGCAGGGACCTATGGCTACACCTTC. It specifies CASSFAGTYGYTF. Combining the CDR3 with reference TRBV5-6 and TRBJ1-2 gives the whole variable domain DAGVTQSPTHLIKTRGQQVTLRCSPKSGHDTVSWYQQALGQGPQFIFQYYEEEERQRGNFPDRFSGHQFPNYSSELNVNALLLGDSALYLCASSFAGTYGYTFGSGTRLTVV.

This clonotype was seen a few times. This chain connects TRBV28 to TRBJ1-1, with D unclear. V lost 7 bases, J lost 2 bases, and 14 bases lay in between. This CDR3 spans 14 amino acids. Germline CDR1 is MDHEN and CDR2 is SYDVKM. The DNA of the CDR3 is TGTGCCAGCAAGTCTCCAGAAAAAAACACTGAAGCTTTCTTT. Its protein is CASKSPEKNTEAFF. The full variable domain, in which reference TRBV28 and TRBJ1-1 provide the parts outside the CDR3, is DVKVTQSSRYLVKRTGEKVFLECVQDMDHENMFWYRQDPGLGLRLIYFSYDVKMKEKGDIPEGYSVSREKKERFSLILESASTNQTSMYLCASKSPEKNTEAFFGQGTRLTVV.

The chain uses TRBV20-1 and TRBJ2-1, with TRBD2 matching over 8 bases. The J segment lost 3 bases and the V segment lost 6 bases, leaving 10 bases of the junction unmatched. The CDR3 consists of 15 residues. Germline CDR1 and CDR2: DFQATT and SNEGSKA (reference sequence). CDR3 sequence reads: CSARPSSGFYNEQFF. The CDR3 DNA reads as TGCAGTGCCCGGCCCTCTAGCGGGTTCTACAATGAGCAGTTCTTC.

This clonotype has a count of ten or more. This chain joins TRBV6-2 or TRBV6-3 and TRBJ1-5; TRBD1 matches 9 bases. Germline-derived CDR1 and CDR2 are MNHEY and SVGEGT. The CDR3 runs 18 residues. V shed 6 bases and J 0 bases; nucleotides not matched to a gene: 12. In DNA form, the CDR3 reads TGTGCCAGCAGACCCCATTCGGGACAGGGCTATAGCAATCAGCCCCAGCATTTT. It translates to CASRPHSGQGYSNQPQHF.

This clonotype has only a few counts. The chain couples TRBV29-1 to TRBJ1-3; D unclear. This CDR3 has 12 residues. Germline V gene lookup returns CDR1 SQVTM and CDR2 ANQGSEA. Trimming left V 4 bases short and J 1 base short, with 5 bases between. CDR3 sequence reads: CSVAGSGNTIYF. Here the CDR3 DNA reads TGCAGCGTTGCAGGTTCTGGAAACACCATATATTTT.

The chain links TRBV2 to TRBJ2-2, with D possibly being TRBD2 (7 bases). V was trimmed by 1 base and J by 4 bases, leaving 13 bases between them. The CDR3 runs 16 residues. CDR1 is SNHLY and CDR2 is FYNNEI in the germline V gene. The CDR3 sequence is CASSEGRGAGTGELFF. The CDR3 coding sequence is TGTGCCAGCAGTGAAGGTCGGGGGGCCGGCACCGGGGAGCTGTTTTTT.

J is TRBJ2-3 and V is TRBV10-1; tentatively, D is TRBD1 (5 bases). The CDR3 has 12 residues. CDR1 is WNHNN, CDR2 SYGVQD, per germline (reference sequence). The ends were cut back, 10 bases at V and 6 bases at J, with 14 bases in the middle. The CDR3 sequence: CATGPRVDTQYF. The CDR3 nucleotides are TGCGCCACCGGACCCAGGGTGGATACGCAGTATTTT.

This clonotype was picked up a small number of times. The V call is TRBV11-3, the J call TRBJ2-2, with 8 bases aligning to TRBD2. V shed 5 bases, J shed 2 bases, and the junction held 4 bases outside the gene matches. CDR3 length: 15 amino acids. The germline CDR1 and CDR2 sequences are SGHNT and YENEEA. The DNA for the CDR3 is TGTGCCAGCAGCCGCTGGACTAGCAACACCGGGGAGCTGTTTTTT. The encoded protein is CASSRWTSNTGELFF.

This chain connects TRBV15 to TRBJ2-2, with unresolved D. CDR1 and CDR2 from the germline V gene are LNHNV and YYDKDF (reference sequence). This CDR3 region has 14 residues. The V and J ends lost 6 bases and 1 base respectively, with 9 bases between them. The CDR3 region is CATSGRVNTGELFF. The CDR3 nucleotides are TGTGCCACCAGTGGACGCGTGAACACCGGGGAGCTGTTTTTT.

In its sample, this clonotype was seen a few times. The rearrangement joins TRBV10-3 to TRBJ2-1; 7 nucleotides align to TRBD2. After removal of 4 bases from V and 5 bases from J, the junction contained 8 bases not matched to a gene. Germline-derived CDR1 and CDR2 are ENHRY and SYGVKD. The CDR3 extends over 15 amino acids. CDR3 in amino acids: CAISVAGETDNEQFF. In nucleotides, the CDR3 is TGTGCCATCAGTGTAGCGGGCGAGACAGACAATGAGCAGTTCTTC.

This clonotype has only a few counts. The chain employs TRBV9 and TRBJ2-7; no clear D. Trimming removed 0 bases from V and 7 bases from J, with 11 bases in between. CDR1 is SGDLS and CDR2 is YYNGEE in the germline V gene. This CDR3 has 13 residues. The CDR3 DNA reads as TGTGCCAGCAGCGTAGATTCTTTTAGGGAGCAGTACTTC. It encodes CASSVDSFREQYF.

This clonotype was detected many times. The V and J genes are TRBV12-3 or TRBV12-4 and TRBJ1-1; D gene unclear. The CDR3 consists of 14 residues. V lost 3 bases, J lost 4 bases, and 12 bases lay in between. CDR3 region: CASSFALEFTEAFF. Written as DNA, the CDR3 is TGTGCCAGCAGTTTTGCCCTTGAGTTCACTGAAGCTTTCTTT.

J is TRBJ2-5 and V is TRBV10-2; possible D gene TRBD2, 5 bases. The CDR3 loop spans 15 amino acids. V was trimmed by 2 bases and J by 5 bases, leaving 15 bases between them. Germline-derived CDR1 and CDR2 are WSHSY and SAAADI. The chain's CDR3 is CASSERRGIGETQYF. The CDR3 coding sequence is TGCGCCAGCAGTGAGCGTCGGGGAATAGGGGAGACCCAGTACTTC.